This paragraph covers one TCR beta chain sequence. Its target antigen remains unknown. Per-base qualities were not stored, and no clone one base away is much larger. RNA was extracted using the RNeasy kit, and about 0.5 to 1 microgram was reverse transcribed with random hexamers. TCR beta CDR3 regions were amplified with the immunoSEQ multiplex PCR assay covering 54 Vbeta and 13 Jbeta segments. PCR amplification bias was corrected by using a synthetic template baseline for primer optimization and computational correction. In the source study's methods: Reads were assigned to V, D and J genes according to IMGT and analyzed in immunoSEQ Analyzer, with only productive sequences retained. To calculate clonality, Shannon entropy was normalized by log2 of the number of productive unique sequences and then subtracted from one. For each patient and control, public and private clones were evaluated within the 100 most prevalent clones. A clone was defined as Susac-specific if it was absent from the healthy and MS cohorts, from roughly 1,000 published viral clones and from other ImmuneACCESS disease sequences. TCRdb's own reprocessing of the public reads used fastp at Q25 and MiXCR and kept productive beta chains. For every CDR3 protein sequence, its rows merge into one entry that carries the most common genes and DNA. TCRdb's processing, not the study's, gives the V and J calls here. This sample gives 100,000 to 150,000 distinct CDR3 sequences in total; about 95% of them show up just once. Less than 0.3% of the sample comes from the top ten.

The record originates from a study of CD8 T cells in Susac syndrome (dated by TCRdb to between 2017 and 2020). At the level of the whole study: Of the Susac syndrome patients who were sequenced, under 10 were in clinical remission while roughly six had clinically active disease. Repertoire sequencing was used to test whether CD8+ T cell activation and differentiation in Susac syndrome was antigen driven. Susac syndrome patients were therapy-naive, on corticosteroids (some also receiving IVIg), or on IVIg alone at blood withdrawal. The clonality of the CD8+ T cell repertoire was compared across approximately eleven healthy donors, around 14 Susac syndrome patients and around 15 multiple sclerosis patients. The paper's findings and limits, for the study overall: Sixteen and five Susac-specific public clones were found in the total CD8+ and CD8+ TEMRA repertoires, respectively. The number of individuals in the TCR sequencing and HLA analysis was acknowledged as relatively small. CD8+ repertoires in Susac syndrome showed clonal expansion, which was highest in CD8+ TEMRA cells and was greater in clinically active patients than in remitting patients.

CDR1 and CDR2, looked up from the germline V gene (reference sequence), are LGHDT and YNNKEL. Measured from the cysteine to the phenylalanine, the CDR3 is 16 residues long. The DNA shown is the 48-base CDR3, in frame from base 1. V lost 6 bases and J lost 7 bases; the stretch between them is 25 bases long. High-throughput TCR beta sequencing profiled peripheral blood CD8+ and CD4+ T cells from healthy donors, Susac syndrome patients and multiple sclerosis patients. Recently defined diagnostic criteria for definite or probable disease were met by the Susac syndrome patients. Bulk CD8+ and CD4+ T cells were purified by magnetic negative isolation, while CD8+ TEMRA cells were enriched using FACS. Blood was drawn into EDTA tubes, processed within 24 hours, and PBMCs were isolated by density gradient centrifugation. PBMCs destined for TCR sequencing were cryopreserved in liquid nitrogen and later thawed in a 37 °C water bath. A purity of at least 90% was achieved for sorted or isolated CD4+, CD8+ and CD8+ TEMRA cells.

The TCR sequence derives from a human donor with Susac syndrome. The specimen sequenced was CD8+ T cells from PBMCs. The chain employs TRBV3-1 and TRBJ2-7; TRBD1 is a weak D gene call, 6 bases matching. Here is the DNA: TGTGCCAGCAGTTCTCCTATACGGACAGCCTCCTGGGAGCAGTACTTC. Its protein product is CASSSPIRTASWEQYF.